Detailed here is one TCR beta chain. Its antigen remains unidentified. This CDR3 region has 15 residues. Germline V CDR1 and CDR2: LGHDT, YNNKEL (reference sequence). With 3 bases clipped from V and 5 bases from J, the junction kept 9 bases outside the gene matches. A library of TCRbeta sequences, prepared with unique molecular identifiers, was generated. TCRdb reprocessed the PCR reads via MiXCR and lists one record per CDR3 protein. The repertoire holds more than 90,000 distinct CDR3 sequences, with 9% to 12% as singletons. The data were obtained in a study of T-cell reconstitution after alpha-beta-depleted transplantation in children. Regarding the study as a whole: The origin of high day-60 TCRbeta diversity in some patients lay in surviving recipient T cells and thymic progenitors. From newly produced T cells came most of the T-cell counts and diversity one year after transplant. Several hundred expanded graft clones reportedly were the source of alpha-beta T cells about two months after transplant.

The starting material was PBMCs, obtained before TCRalphabeta/CD19-depleted stem cell transplant. The chain joins TRBV3-1 to TRBJ1-1; 7 positions agree with TRBD1. The sequence was collected from a boy younger than 10 with acute lymphoblastic leukemia, due to receive a stem cell transplant. The CDR3 DNA is TGTGCCAGCAGCCAGGAAGCAGGGGGTAGGACTGAAGCTTTCTTT. Translated, it gives CASSQEAGGRTEAFF.